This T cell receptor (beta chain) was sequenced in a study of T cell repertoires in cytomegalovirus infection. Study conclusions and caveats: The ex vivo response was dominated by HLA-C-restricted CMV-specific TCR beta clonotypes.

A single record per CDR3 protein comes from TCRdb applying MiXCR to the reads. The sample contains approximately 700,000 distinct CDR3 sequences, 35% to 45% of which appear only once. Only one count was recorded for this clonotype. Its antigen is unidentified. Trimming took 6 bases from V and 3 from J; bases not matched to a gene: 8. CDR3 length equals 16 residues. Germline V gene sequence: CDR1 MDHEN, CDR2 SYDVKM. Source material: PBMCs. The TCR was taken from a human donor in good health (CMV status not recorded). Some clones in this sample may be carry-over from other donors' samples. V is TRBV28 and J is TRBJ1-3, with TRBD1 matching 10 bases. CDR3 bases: TGTGCCAGCAGCGAACTCGGGACAGGGGTTGGAAACACCATATATTTT. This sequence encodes CASSELGTGVGNTIYF.